The present entry profiles one T cell receptor beta chain with its context. Use of 60 Vbeta and 13 Jbeta primers characterized the PCR. TCRdb's copy holds only in-frame clones and misses some; the assay was immunoSEQ multiplex PCR. The sample carries some 200,000 clones, around three quarters recorded once. These data come from a study of cytomegalovirus exposure and HLA in healthy donors. There are 14 residues in the CDR3. Trimming pared 1 base from V and 3 bases from J, leaving 11 bases between. The V gene's germline CDR1 is SGHNT and CDR2 YYREEE (reference sequence). The chain couples TRBV5-4 to TRBJ2-7; TRBD2 might be the D (6 bases). Sequenced material: PBMCs. The receptor was isolated from a woman younger than 45 in good health and CMV-seropositive. CDR3 protein: CASSLFGTVYEQYF. The CDR3 nucleotides are TGTGCCAGCAGCTTGTTTGGGACTGTCTACGAGCAGTACTTC.